A selection of T cell receptor beta chains follows, all from one sample in a study of T cell responses to AZD1222 COVID-19 vaccine. Here immunoSEQ multiplex PCR was the method, and the copy in TCRdb shows in-frame clones only, minus some. The data show tens of thousands of clones, about four fifths seen once. The sequences come from peripheral blood, collected 28 days after the second AZD1222 dose. These receptors originate from an adult who received the AZD1222 COVID-19 vaccine. Each CDR3 is given with its conserved first and last residue. Each record gives: clone size, D gene, V gene, J gene, CDR3 protein, CDR3 DNA. The D gene is left open where the match is weak. For some rows the clone size is stated as once, few or many, or as a class when expanded; others skip it.

.	TRBD2	TRBV27	TRBJ2-2	CASRAAGLAGVELFF	TGTGCCAGCAGGGCCGCGGGACTAGCGGGAGTGGAGCTGTTTTTT
.	.	TRBV7-2	TRBJ2-1	CASSERGHNNEQFF	TGTGCCAGCAGCGAGAGGGGCCACAACAATGAGCAGTTCTTC
.	TRBD1	TRBV10-1	TRBJ1-5	CARREETGENYSNQPQHF	TGCGCCAGAAGAGAAGAGACAGGGGAGAACTATAGCAATCAGCCCCAGCATTTT
.	.	TRBV24-1	TRBJ2-7	CATSDPGVYEQYF	TGTGCCACCAGTGACCCAGGGGTCTACGAGCAGTACTTC
.	.	TRBV4-3	TRBJ1-5	CASSQDRGGQPQHF	TGCGCCAGCAGCCAAGATCGGGGGGGACAGCCCCAGCATTTT
.	.	TRBV11-2	TRBJ2-2	CASSPTVTGELFF	TGTGCCAGCAGCCCTACGGTAACCGGGGAGCTGTTTTTT
.	.	TRBV7-8	TRBJ2-7	CASSPNLDSRRMNF	TGTGCCAGCAGCCCAAACCTCGACAGTCGGAGAATGAACTTC
once	TRBD2	TRBV28	TRBJ2-1	CASTSPGTIVYNEQFF	TGTGCCAGCACCTCCCCCGGGACTATCGTATACAATGAGCAGTTCTTC
.	.	TRBV28	TRBJ2-7	CASSSPTALNEQYF	TGTGCCAGCAGTTCCCCGACAGCGTTGAACGAGCAGTACTTC
.	.	TRBV30	TRBJ2-7	CAWSSTGSGEQYF	TGTGCCTGGAGCAGTACAGGATCGGGAGAGCAGTACTTC
.	TRBD1	TRBV6-5	TRBJ1-5	CASRVQGGSNQPQHF	TGTGCCAGCAGGGTACAGGGGGGCAGCAATCAGCCCCAGCATTTT
.	.	TRBV11-2	TRBJ2-5	CASSREGLETQYF	TGTGCCAGCAGCCGTGAGGGCCTCGAGACCCAGTACTTC
.	TRBD1	TRBV19	TRBJ1-1	CASSIDHWGTDEAFF	TGTGCCAGTAGTATAGATCACTGGGGGACAGATGAAGCTTTCTTT
.	TRBD1	TRBV2	TRBJ1-2	CASSERDRGPNYGYTF	TGTGCCAGCAGTGAGCGGGACAGGGGACCTAACTATGGCTACACCTTC
.	.	TRBV5-4	TRBJ2-5	CASSSEYRDSRETQYF	TGTGCCAGCAGCTCGGAATATCGGGACTCGAGGGAGACCCAGTACTTC
.	TRBD1	TRBV3-1/TRBV3-2	TRBJ2-5	CASSQGFTGTGGAETQYF	TGTGCCAGCAGCCAGGGGTTCACCGGGACAGGGGGCGCCGAGACCCAGTACTTC
.	.	TRBV12-2	TRBJ2-7	CASRLGFILDYEQYF	TGTGCAAGTCGCTTAGGATTTATCTTGGACTACGAGCAGTACTTC
.	TRBD1	TRBV4-3	TRBJ1-1	CASSHQGVNTEAFF	TGCGCCAGCAGCCACCAGGGGGTTAACACTGAAGCTTTCTTT
.	.	TRBV13	TRBJ2-1	CASSSWGGNEQFF	TGTGCCAGCAGCTCCTGGGGTGGTAATGAGCAGTTCTTC
.	.	TRBV2	TRBJ2-7	CASSELPPSLHF	TGTGCCAGCAGTGAACTCCCACCCTCTCTCCACTTC
.	.	TRBV7-2	TRBJ1-6	CASSLMASSYNSPLHF	TGTGCCAGCAGCCTGATGGCGAGCTCCTATAATTCACCCCTCCACTTT
.	.	TRBV5-5	TRBJ2-1	CASTPPGSIEQFF	TGTGCCAGCACCCCACCGGGGTCTATCGAGCAGTTCTTC
many	.	TRBV7-9	TRBJ2-5	CASSLARTPQETQYF	TGTGCCAGCAGCTTGGCAAGGACACCTCAAGAGACCCAGTACTTC
.	TRBD1	TRBV7-9	TRBJ2-3	CASSRTGADTQYF	TGTGCCAGCAGCAGGACAGGGGCAGATACGCAGTATTTT
.	TRBD2	TRBV7-3	TRBJ2-2	CASSPHGRANTGELFF	TGTGCCAGCAGCCCCCACGGGAGGGCGAACACCGGGGAGCTGTTTTTT
.	.	TRBV6-5	TRBJ2-1	CASTSFPGRGEQFF	TGTGCCAGCACTTCATTCCCGGGACGAGGTGAGCAGTTCTTC
.	TRBD1	TRBV5-1	TRBJ2-7	CASSLGQGPGYEQYF	TGCGCCAGCAGCTTGGGACAGGGACCTGGCTACGAGCAGTACTTC
.	TRBD1	TRBV7-2	TRBJ2-1	CASSSGQGAYNEQFF	TGTGCCAGCAGCTCAGGACAGGGAGCCTACAATGAGCAGTTCTTC
.	TRBD2	TRBV4-1	TRBJ2-1	CASSQEVAGGYNEQFF	TGCGCCAGCAGCCAAGAGGTAGCGGGAGGGTACAATGAGCAGTTCTTC
.	.	TRBV6-5	TRBJ2-2	CAIKQGGYTGELFF	TGTGCCATCAAACAGGGTGGCTACACCGGGGAGCTGTTTTTT
.	.	TRBV5-3	TRBJ1-4	CARSFTIRARNEKLFF	TGTGCCAGAAGCTTTACTATCAGGGCGAGGAATGAAAAACTGTTTTTT
.	TRBD1	TRBV5-1	TRBJ2-3	CASRLHRGSSTDTQYF	TGCGCCAGCAGGCTACACAGGGGCTCTAGCACAGATACGCAGTATTTT
.	.	TRBV12-3/TRBV12-4	TRBJ1-5	CASSNSDQPQHF	TGTGCCAGCAGTAACTCCGATCAGCCCCAGCATTTT
.	.	TRBV29-1	TRBJ2-1	CSVEEGRGEQFF	TGCAGCGTTGAAGAGGGAAGAGGTGAGCAGTTCTTC
.	TRBD1	TRBV7-2	TRBJ1-3	CASSLAQRQGSGNTIYF	TGTGCCAGCAGCTTAGCGCAGAGACAGGGGTCTGGAAACACCATATATTTT
.	.	TRBV5-1	TRBJ2-3	CASSPAPRTGVTDTQYF	TGCGCCAGCAGCCCCGCGCCCAGGACGGGGGTCACAGATACGCAGTATTTT
once	TRBD2	TRBV7-8	TRBJ2-5	CASSLGLAGGQGTQYF	TGTGCCAGCAGCTTGGGACTAGCGGGAGGGCAAGGGACCCAGTACTTC
.	.	TRBV4-3	TRBJ1-3	CASSQGAGSGNTIYF	TGCGCCAGCAGCCAAGGGGCCGGGTCTGGAAACACCATATATTTT
.	TRBD1	TRBV28	TRBJ1-2	CASSLLPGQANYGYTF	TGTGCCAGCAGTTTATTACCGGGACAGGCTAACTATGGCTACACCTTC
.	.	TRBV7-2	TRBJ2-3	CASSLGPQSTDTQYF	TGTGCCAGCAGCTTGGGTCCACAGAGCACAGATACGCAGTATTTT
.	.	TRBV7-9	TRBJ1-2	CASSPGQGNRYGYTF	TGTGCCAGCAGCCCCGGGCAGGGTAACCGCTATGGCTACACCTTC
.	TRBD2	TRBV9	TRBJ2-7	CASSVGTSGLYEQYF	TGTGCCAGCAGCGTAGGGACTAGCGGACTCTACGAGCAGTACTTC
.	.	TRBV28	TRBJ2-7	CASSLTPRQISYEQYF	TGTGCCAGCAGTTTAACGCCCCGACAGATCTCCTACGAGCAGTACTTC
once	.	TRBV28	TRBJ1-5	CASSSQGQPQHF	TGTGCCAGCAGCTCCCAGGGGCAGCCCCAGCATTTT
.	.	TRBV21-1	TRBJ2-7	CASRTGRGSYEQYF	TGTGCCAGCAGAACCGGACGGGGATCGTACGAGCAGTACTTC
.	TRBD2	TRBV18	TRBJ2-7	CASSPGLGEQYF	TGTGCCAGCTCACCAGGACTAGGCGAGCAGTACTTC
.	.	TRBV11-2	TRBJ1-6	CASSSGFNNSPLHF	TGTGCCAGCAGCTCGGGATTTAATAATTCACCCCTCCACTTT
.	.	TRBV11-3	TRBJ1-1	CASSLGVNTEAFF	TGTGCCAGCAGCTTAGGAGTGAACACTGAAGCTTTCTTT
.	TRBD2	TRBV19	TRBJ2-1	CASSPGPGRREYGEQFF	TGTGCCAGTAGTCCAGGCCCAGGGAGGCGGGAGTACGGTGAGCAGTTCTTC
.	TRBD2	TRBV11-2	TRBJ2-2	CASSPELAITGELFF	TGTGCCAGCAGCCCCGAACTAGCGATCACCGGGGAGCTGTTTTTT
few	TRBD1	TRBV30	TRBJ2-3	CAWSVRGQGITDTQYF	TGTGCCTGGAGTGTCAGGGGACAGGGGATAACAGATACGCAGTATTTT
.	TRBD1	TRBV29-1	TRBJ1-1	CSVPPGGVAEAFF	TGCAGCGTCCCACCAGGGGGCGTCGCTGAAGCTTTCTTT
.	.	TRBV12-3/TRBV12-4	TRBJ2-2	CASSRSGELFF	TGTGCCAGCAGTCGGAGCGGGGAGCTGTTTTTT